The T cell receptor beta chain described here comes from a study of identical twins. Between the trimmed V and J ends, which lost 0 bases and 6 bases, there was a span of 18 bases. The CDR3 length is 16 residues. The germline gives CDR1 MGHRA, CDR2 YSYEKL. This clonotype came up a few times. Its antigen is unknown. MiXCR, applied by TCRdb to the 5' RACE reads, yields one record per CDR3 protein. Here the sample spans fewer than 250,000 distinct CDR3 sequences, 15% to 20% being singletons. Whole-study results and caveats: A cross-sectional statistical analysis, not follow-up of the same donors, supported the conclusions.

Separately, the same data were catalogued under a study of T cells expressing NK-cell markers. From that paper: Within the sequenced cohort of eight donors, seven exhibited HCMV seropositivity and one was seronegative. The authors restricted sorting to alpha-beta TCR T cells with an anti-gamma-delta TCR antibody in several experiments.

The chain couples TRBV4-1 to TRBJ2-7; D not resolved. The receptor was isolated from a woman aged 18-29 years in good health. The sequenced material came from CD8+ T cells sorted from blood. The CDR3 sequence is CASSQDDLAVGREQYF. The CDR3 coding sequence is TGCGCCAGCAGCCAAGATGACCTGGCGGTTGGACGCGAGCAGTACTTC.